The 12 T cell receptor beta chains listed next were all sequenced from one sample in a study of early T cells in non-severe SARS-CoV-2 infection. A single record per CDR3 protein comes from TCRdb applying MiXCR to the 5' RACE reads. The sample lists around 70,000 distinct CDR3 sequences, over 9% occurring once. Sequencing used whole blood. These receptors were obtained from an adult who was a healthcare worker with PCR-confirmed SARS-CoV-2 infection or an uninfected control (not recorded which).

The chain joins TRBV6-6 to TRBJ1-5; D call uncertain. CDR3 length: 15 residues. From germline, CDR1 is MNHNY and CDR2 SVGAGI (reference sequence). V shed 0 bases and J shed 2 bases, with 8 bases lying between them. The DNA of the CDR3 is TGTGCCAGCAGTTACTCGTCGGAGGGCAATCAGCCCCAGCATTTT. This codes for CASSYSSEGNQPQHF.

Ten or more counts support this clonotype. J is TRBJ2-7 and V is TRBV29-1, with D possibly matching TRBD2 (6 bases). The length of the CDR3 is 12 residues. V gave up 6 bases and J gave up 7 bases, with 16 bases separating them. Germline CDR1 reads SQVTM; CDR2 reads ANQGSEA. The CDR3 DNA is TGCAGCGTCGGGGACTGGGCCGGAGAGCAGTACTTC. Amino acid sequence: CSVGDWAGEQYF.

In its sample, this clonotype was seen a few times. The V call is TRBV28, the J call TRBJ2-7; 8 bases are shared with TRBD1. After removal of 3 bases from V and 7 bases from J, the junction contained 20 bases not matched to a gene. From germline, CDR1 is MDHEN and CDR2 SYDVKM. The CDR3 extends over 18 amino acids. Written as DNA, the CDR3 is TGTGCCAGCAGTTTTGGCCTGGGGCCTACCGGGACAGGTCGTGAGCAGTACTTC. Amino acids: CASSFGLGPTGTGREQYF.

This clonotype was found a few times. The V and J genes are TRBV7-2 and TRBJ2-5, with unresolved D. The CDR3 consists of 12 residues. Per the germline V gene, CDR1 is SGHTA and CDR2 is FQGNSA. V was cut by 5 bases and J by 1 base, with 5 bases left in between. The CDR3 DNA is TGTGCCAGCAGCCTCTTCCAAGAGACCCAGTACTTC. Protein sequence: CASSLFQETQYF.

This clonotype came up many times. The chain is built from TRBV29-1 and TRBJ2-2, with a tentative D call TRBD2 (6 bases). This CDR3 spans 12 amino acids. Trimming cost V 6 bases and J 5 bases, with 10 bases left between them. Germline values: CDR1 SQVTM, CDR2 ANQGSEA. This chain's CDR3 is CSVDSGTGELFF. CDR3 in DNA: TGCAGCGTAGACAGCGGGACCGGGGAGCTGTTTTTT.

The sample holds many counts of this clonotype. The gene calls are TRBV20-1 and TRBJ2-7, with 8 bases aligning to TRBD1. This CDR3 has 15 amino acids. Unmatched junction bases numbered 16, after V lost 6 bases and J lost 6 bases. Germline values: CDR1 DFQATT, CDR2 SNEGSKA (reference sequence). The CDR3 here is CSAVPGQVGFSEQYF. CDR3 coding DNA: TGCAGTGCCGTTCCGGGACAGGTGGGTTTCTCCGAGCAGTACTTC.

This clonotype was seen only a few times. The chain uses TRBV6-6 and TRBJ2-1, with D uncertain. The CDR3 is made up of 13 amino acids. The V end lost 2 bases, the J end lost 6 bases, and 8 bases lay between the germline ends. The germline V gene encodes CDR1 MNHNY and CDR2 SVGAGI (reference sequence). In nucleotides, the CDR3 is TGTGCCAGCAGTTACAACCACCGCAATGAGCAGTTCTTC. This encodes CASSYNHRNEQFF.

The V call is TRBV7-2, the J call TRBJ2-1; D call uncertain. CDR1 and CDR2 (germline): SGHTA, FQGNSA. Trimming took off 4 bases at V and 9 bases at J, with 10 bases between the two ends. The CDR3 loop spans 12 amino acids. The CDR3 region has the DNA TGTGCCAGCAGCTGGGGTGGGGTTGAGCAGTTCTTC. Translation: CASSWGGVEQFF. Combining the CDR3 with reference TRBV7-2 and TRBJ2-1 gives the whole variable domain GAGVSQSPSNKVTEKGKDVELRCDPISGHTALYWYRQSLGQGLEFLIYFQGNSAPDKSGLPSDRFSAERTGGSVSTLTIQRTQQEDSAVYLCASSWGGVEQFFGPGTRLTVL.

The rearrangement uses TRBV29-1 and TRBJ2-7, with 8 positions matching TRBD2. Trimming at V came to 6 bases and at J to 6 bases, leaving 10 bases not matched to a gene. The germline V gene has CDR1 SQVTM and CDR2 ANQGSEA. The CDR3 contains 13 residues. CDR3 DNA: TGCAGCGTCGGACGGGGGGGAGGCGGCGAGCAGTACTTC. Protein sequence: CSVGRGGGGEQYF.

The rearrangement links TRBV28 to TRBJ1-2; TRBD1 agrees at 7 bases. This CDR3 comprises 15 residues. V shed 6 bases and J 2 bases; nucleotides not matched to a gene: 9. Germline V gives CDR1 MDHEN, CDR2 SYDVKM. CDR3 amino acids: CASRLASTGNYGYTF. Here the CDR3 DNA reads TGTGCCAGCAGGCTTGCTTCGACAGGGAACTATGGCTACACCTTC.

CDR3 amino acids: CASSFGRGRVEQYF. For the CDR3, the DNA is TGTGCCAGCAGCTTTGGCAGGGGGCGCGTCGAGCAGTACTTC. The gene calls are TRBV7-8 and TRBJ2-7; 8 nucleotides line up with TRBD1. This CDR3 is built from 14 residues. In germline, CDR1 is SGHVS, CDR2 FQNEAQ. V trimming: 3 bases; J trimming: 6 bases; junction bases outside the gene matches: 7. The variable domain in full, completed from reference TRBV7-8 and TRBJ2-7, reads GAGVSQSPRYKVAKRGQDVALRCDPISGHVSLFWYQQALGQGPEFLTYFQNEAQLDKSGLPSDRFFAERPEGSVSTLKIQRTQQEDSAVYLCASSFGRGRVEQYFGPGTRLTVT.

In this sample, this clonotype turned up a few times. The V gene is TRBV29-1, the J gene TRBJ2-1, with D maybe TRBD2 (5 bases). The CDR3 runs 15 residues. From germline, CDR1 is SQVTM and CDR2 ANQGSEA. V dropped 5 bases and J dropped 5 bases, with 19 bases sitting between them. In DNA, the CDR3 is TGCAGCGTTCCCGGACTTCGAAATCGCAACAATGAGCAGTTCTTC. It codes for CSVPGLRNRNNEQFF.